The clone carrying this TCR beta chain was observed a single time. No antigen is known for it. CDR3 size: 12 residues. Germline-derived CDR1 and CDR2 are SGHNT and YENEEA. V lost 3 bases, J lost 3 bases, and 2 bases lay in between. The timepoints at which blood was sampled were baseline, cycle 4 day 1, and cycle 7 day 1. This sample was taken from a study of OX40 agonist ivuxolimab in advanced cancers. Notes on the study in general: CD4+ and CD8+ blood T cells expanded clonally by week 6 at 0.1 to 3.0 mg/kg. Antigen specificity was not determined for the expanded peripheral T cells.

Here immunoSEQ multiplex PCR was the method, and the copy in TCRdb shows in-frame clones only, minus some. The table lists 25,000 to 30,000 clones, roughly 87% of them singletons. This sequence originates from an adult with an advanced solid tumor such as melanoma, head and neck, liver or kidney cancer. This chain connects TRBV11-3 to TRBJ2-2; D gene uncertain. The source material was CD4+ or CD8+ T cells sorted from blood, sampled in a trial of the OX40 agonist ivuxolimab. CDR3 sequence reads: CASSFDTGELFF. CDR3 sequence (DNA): TGTGCCAGCAGCTTTGACACCGGGGAGCTGTTTTTT.